The 25 T cell receptor beta chains below come from one sample, sequenced in a study of technical replicates of blood from a handful of donors. Profiled with immunoSEQ multiplex PCR; TCRdb holds only in-frame clones, not every one. The sample gives about 61,000 clones, approximately 97% of which show up once; about 0.2% is in the top ten. What was sequenced was T cells isolated from PBMCs. These receptor sequences come from a human donor in good health.

CDR3 coding DNA: TGTGCCACCAGCAGAGATACGCCTAGCGGGCGTAATGAGCAGTTCTTC. It encodes CATSRDTPSGRNEQFF. The rearrangement links TRBV15 to TRBJ2-1, with TRBD2 matching 8 bases. Germline CDR1 and CDR2: LNHNV and YYDKDF (reference sequence). J gave up 7 bases and V 0 bases, and 8 bases lay outside the gene matches. The CDR3 runs 16 residues. The full variable domain, rest sourced from reference TRBV15 and TRBJ2-1, is DAMVIQNPRYQVTQFGKPVTLSCSQTLNHNVMYWYQQKSSQAPKLLFHYYDKDFNNEADTPDNFQSRRPNTSFCFLDIRSPGLGDTAMYLCATSRDTPSGRNEQFFGPGTRLTVL.

The rearrangement links TRBV25-1 to TRBJ2-5, with D maybe TRBD1 (6 bases). There are 14 residues in the CDR3. The germline V and J ends were trimmed by 2 bases and 5 bases, with 12 bases remaining between them. Per the germline V gene, CDR1 is MGHDK and CDR2 is SYGVNS. CDR3 nucleotides: TGTGCCAGCAGTGAACTATGGGGGCGCGAGACCCAGTACTTC. Translated, it gives CASSELWGRETQYF.

The J gene is TRBJ2-7, the V gene TRBV10-2; TRBD2 might be the D (5 bases). The V gene lost 0 bases and the J gene lost 6 bases, with 9 bases spanning the gap. Looked up from germline, CDR1 is WSHSY and CDR2 is SAAADI. CDR3 length: 13 amino acids. The CDR3 reads CASSESRETEQYF. The CDR3 coding sequence is TGCGCCAGCAGTGAGTCAAGGGAGACCGAGCAGTACTTC.

The chain links TRBV7-9 to TRBJ1-1; 8 bases map to TRBD1. The junction had 18 bases not matched to a gene; V was cut back by 6 bases and J by 3 bases. Germline CDR1 and CDR2: SEHNR and FQNEAQ (reference sequence). The CDR3 runs to 18 residues. CDR3 DNA sequence: TGTGCCAGCAGTCTACGCCCGGATCGGACAGGGCGCGACACTGAAGCTTTCTTT. Amino acids: CASSLRPDRTGRDTEAFF.

V usage is TRBV6-5 and J usage is TRBJ2-7, with 7 nucleotides matching TRBD1. The CDR3 covers 15 residues. The V gene's germline CDR1 is MNHEY and CDR2 SVGAGI. V was clipped by 0 bases and J by 3 bases; unmatched bases: 5. CDR3 DNA: TGTGCCAGCAGTTACTCGACAGGGTACGGCTACGAGCAGTACTTC. This encodes CASSYSTGYGYEQYF.

The rearrangement links TRBV5-1 to TRBJ2-7, with 10 bases lining up with TRBD1. V gave up 2 bases and J gave up 3 bases; unmatched junction bases: 14. Germline V CDR1 and CDR2: SGHRS, YFSETQ. The CDR3 consists of 18 residues. CDR3 sequence (DNA): TGCGCCAGCAGCTTTCCCGAAAGAGACAGGGGGCTACACTACGAGCAGTACTTC. Amino acid sequence: CASSFPERDRGLHYEQYF.

The V and J genes are TRBV5-1 and TRBJ1-1, with a possible D match to TRBD1 (6 bases). Germline V CDR1 and CDR2: SGHRS, YFSETQ. The CDR3 extends over 18 amino acids. V was cut by 4 bases and J by 2 bases, with 24 bases left in between. This CDR3 reads CASSVISGEQGLNTEAFF. The CDR3 DNA is TGCGCCAGCAGCGTTATTTCTGGCGAACAGGGTCTTAACACTGAAGCTTTCTTT.

V and J are TRBV7-6 and TRBJ1-4; the match to TRBD1 covers 7 bases. The CDR3 is 16 residues long. With 5 bases clipped from V and 8 bases from J, the junction kept 14 bases outside the gene matches. Germline V gene lookup returns CDR1 SGHVS and CDR2 FNYEAQ. The CDR3 sequence is CASSPVGRGAREKLFF. CDR3 coding DNA: TGTGCCAGCAGCCCCGTGGGCAGGGGGGCCCGGGAAAAACTGTTTTTT.

There are a few counts of this clone. The V gene is TRBV2, the J gene TRBJ1-1; 8 bases fit TRBD1. Looked up from germline, CDR1 is SNHLY and CDR2 is FYNNEI. The CDR3 spans 13 residues. V was clipped by 7 bases and J by 5 bases; unmatched bases: 6. The CDR3, as DNA: TGTGCCAGCAATGGAGACAGGGGTACTGAAGCTTTCTTT. Protein product: CASNGDRGTEAFF. The whole variable domain, remainder taken from reference TRBV2 and TRBJ1-1, is EPEVTQTPSHQVTQMGQEVILRCVPISNHLYFYWYRQILGQKVEFLVSFYNNEISEKSEIFDDQFSVERPDGSNFTLKIRSTKLEDSAMYFCASNGDRGTEAFFGQGTRLTVV.

The CDR3 sequence is CASSASGSGFFGDTQYF. The CDR3 DNA sequence: TGTGCCAGCAGCGCTAGCGGGAGTGGATTTTTTGGAGATACGCAGTATTTT. This chain links TRBV9 with TRBJ2-3; 10 positions agree with TRBD2. Per the germline V gene, CDR1 is SGDLS and CDR2 is YYNGEE. V shed 3 bases, J shed 5 bases, and the junction held 12 bases outside the gene matches. The CDR3 has 17 amino acids.

The chain is built from TRBV5-1 and TRBJ2-2; perhaps TRBD1 as D (5 bases). V dropped 9 bases and J dropped 6 bases, with 15 bases sitting between them. The CDR3 covers 13 residues. Germline V gene data show CDR1 as SGHRS and CDR2 as YFSETQ. The CDR3 DNA sequence: TGCGCCACCAGACAGTACTCCGCCGGGGAGCTGTTTTTT. Amino acid sequence: CATRQYSAGELFF.

This chain joins TRBV7-9 and TRBJ2-7; possible D gene TRBD2, 6 bases. Germline CDR1 SEHNR, CDR2 FQNEAQ (reference sequence). The germline V and J ends were trimmed by 3 bases and 6 bases, with 15 bases remaining between them. The CDR3 spans 14 residues. The DNA for the CDR3 is TGTGCCAGCAGCTTTTTGATAGCGGAAGGCGAGCAGTACTTC. Residues: CASSFLIAEGEQYF.

The V and J genes are TRBV5-1 and TRBJ2-3; weak D call: TRBD1 (5 bases). Trimming took off 7 bases at V and 5 bases at J, with 17 bases between the two ends. Germline V CDR1 and CDR2: SGHRS, YFSETQ. The CDR3 runs to 14 residues. The CDR3: CASCPYGQGDTQYF. DNA for the CDR3: TGCGCCAGCTGTCCGTACGGGCAGGGAGATACGCAGTATTTT.

This clone was observed a single time. This rearrangement joins TRBV29-1 to TRBJ2-2; D unclear. Germline loops: CDR1 SQVTM, CDR2 ANQGSEA. Deletions cut 2 bases from V and 4 bases from J, with 8 bases between. The CDR3 runs 13 residues. The CDR3 spells CSVERLSTGELFF. The CDR3 bases are TGCAGCGTTGAACGTCTCAGCACCGGGGAGCTGTTTTTT.

The rearrangement uses TRBV19 and TRBJ2-6; D unresolved. V was trimmed by 0 bases and J by 2 bases, leaving 11 bases between them. The V gene's germline CDR1 is LNHDA and CDR2 SQIVND (reference sequence). CDR3 length: 17 amino acids. The CDR3 spells CASSIEASTTGANVLTF. CDR3 nucleotide sequence: TGTGCCAGTAGTATAGAGGCCAGTACAACTGGGGCCAACGTCCTGACTTTC. The full variable domain, completed using reference TRBV19 and TRBJ2-6, is DGGITQSPKYLFRKEGQNVTLSCEQNLNHDAMYWYRQDPGQGLRLIYYSQIVNDFQKGDIAEGYSVSREKKESFPLTVTSAQKNPTAFYLCASSIEASTTGANVLTFGAGSRLTVL.

This clone came up a few times. V gene TRBV4-1 combines with J gene TRBJ2-5; 15 bases agree with TRBD2. The germline CDR1 and CDR2 sequences are MGHRA and YSYEKL. The CDR3 is made up of 19 amino acids. The trim removed 3 bases at V and 2 bases at J, leaving 10 bases unmatched. The CDR3 nucleotides read TGCGCCAGCAGCCATCCCGGACTAGCGGGAGGGCCGGGACAAGAGACCCAGTACTTC. Amino acids: CASSHPGLAGGPGQETQYF.

In this sample, this clone turned up once. This chain connects TRBV9 to TRBJ1-2; D ambiguous. This CDR3 comprises 13 residues. V lost 0 bases and J lost 2, with 5 bases in between. Germline V gene lookup returns CDR1 SGDLS and CDR2 YYNGEE. The CDR3 here is CASSVALNYGYTF. The CDR3 DNA sequence: TGTGCCAGCAGCGTAGCACTCAACTATGGCTACACCTTC.

The chain uses TRBV5-6 and TRBJ1-1; no clear D. The CDR3 totals 14 residues. Germline CDR1 and CDR2: SGHDT and YYEEEE. V dropped 3 bases and J dropped 9 bases, with 18 bases sitting between them. The CDR3 nucleotides read TGTGCCAGCAGCTCTCCTTCTGAGGAAGGCAAAGCTTTCTTT. Its protein product is CASSSPSEEGKAFF.

This chain connects TRBV4-1 to TRBJ2-1; TRBD2 matches 9 bases. Germline CDR1 and CDR2: MGHRA and YSYEKL. The CDR3 consists of 15 residues. With V trimmed by 3 bases and J by 5 bases, 5 bases remained unmatched. CDR3 amino acids: CASSHVGLANNEQFF. The CDR3 DNA sequence: TGCGCCAGCAGCCATGTGGGACTAGCAAACAATGAGCAGTTCTTC.

The genes are TRBV11-2 and TRBJ2-3; 9 bases fit TRBD2. Germline V gene sequence: CDR1 SGHAT, CDR2 FQNNGV. The ends lost 3 bases at V and 2 bases at J; junction bases unmatched: 12. This CDR3 comprises 18 residues. CDR3 region: CASSFTTRAGGHTDTQYF. CDR3 sequence (DNA): TGTGCCAGCAGCTTTACTACAAGGGCGGGGGGGCACACAGATACGCAGTATTTT.

The DNA for the CDR3 is TGTGCCAGCAGCGAAAGGGCATCGGGATCCCAAGAGACCCAGTACTTC. This gives the protein CASSERASGSQETQYF. The rearrangement links TRBV7-9 to TRBJ2-5; possibly TRBD2 for D (5 bases). CDR3 length: 16 residues. Germline V gives CDR1 SEHNR, CDR2 FQNEAQ (reference sequence). V was clipped by 5 bases and J by 1 base, with 17 bases between them.

The chain combines TRBV5-1 with TRBJ2-7; tentative D call: TRBD2 (5 bases). The germline CDR1 and CDR2 sequences are SGHRS and YFSETQ. This CDR3 region has 13 residues. Between the trimmed V and J ends, which lost 4 bases and 2 bases, there was a span of 10 bases. CDR3 sequence (DNA): TGCGCCAGCAGCGCGGGTGATACCTACGAGCAGTACTTC. Translating gives CASSAGDTYEQYF.

The V gene is TRBV11-3, the J gene TRBJ1-1; the D is unclear. CDR1 and CDR2 (germline): SGHNT, YENEEA. The CDR3 has 12 residues. The V end lost 5 bases, the J end lost 4 bases, and 8 bases lay between the germline ends. The CDR3 DNA is TGTGCCAGCAGCCTCAGTGGCACTGAAGCTTTCTTT. Residues: CASSLSGTEAFF.

This chain joins TRBV18 and TRBJ1-2; 7 nucleotides match TRBD1. Germline CDR1 is KGHSH and CDR2 is LQKENI. J was trimmed by 4 bases and V by 3 bases; bases with no gene match: 2. This CDR3 has 13 amino acids. The CDR3 is CASSPRTGYGYTF. CDR3 sequence (DNA): TGTGCCAGCTCACCGCGGACAGGCTATGGCTACACCTTC.

This clone has a handful of counts. The chain uses TRBV6-6 and TRBJ2-7, with D possibly being TRBD2 (6 bases). This CDR3 has 16 residues. The germline CDR1 and CDR2 sequences are MNHNY and SVGAGI (reference sequence). V dropped 5 bases and J dropped 2 bases, with 19 bases sitting between them. DNA of the CDR3: TGTGCCAGCAGTCACCAACCCACGGGAGTAACCTACGAGCAGTACTTC. Protein: CASSHQPTGVTYEQYF.